Detailed here is one TCR beta chain. The CDR3 consists of 16 residues. Germline lookup yields CDR1 SGHTA and CDR2 FQGNSA. This entry belongs to a study of T cells expressing NK-cell markers. Study-wide context: Serological testing identified seven of the eight sequenced donors as HCMV-seropositive and one as seronegative.

TCRdb re-called the 5' RACE reads; one entry per CDR3 protein, DNA not given. Its table records over 200,000 distinct CDR3 sequences. Sequences were obtained from blood T cells: a sorted CD56 or NKG2C T cell subset, CD4+ or CD8+ T cells, or bulk PBMC T cells (not recorded which). The genes are TRBV7-2 and TRBJ2-7; TCRdb's D gene call, TRBD2, goes unchecked for lack of DNA. This receptor was obtained from a man between 18 and 35 years old in good health. The chain's CDR3 is CASSLARAGEGYEQYF.